One and the same sample provided the 19 T cell receptor beta chains below, sequenced in a study of spatial heterogeneity in lung cancer. Noted time point: sample taken at primary tumor resection. TCRdb re-called the 5' RACE reads with MiXCR, one entry per CDR3 protein. Of over 13,000 distinct CDR3 sequences in the sample, 3.6% were seen once. Sequencing used normal lung tissue next to the tumor, obtained at surgery. All receptors come from a male donor with early-stage non-small cell lung cancer.

This clonotype has a count of ten or more. Found in a library prepared for alpha chains, this beta chain is an off-target read, and its abundance has little meaning. This chain joins TRBV20-1 and TRBJ1-3; D is ambiguous. CDR3 length equals 13 residues. V lost 4 bases and J lost 0, with 7 bases in between. Germline CDR1 DFQATT, CDR2 SNEGSKA (reference sequence). The chain's CDR3 is CSANKISGNTIYF. CDR3 sequence (DNA): TGCAGTGCTAATAAGATCTCTGGAAACACCATATATTTT.

This clonotype has ten or more counts. This beta chain slipped into a library made for alpha chains as a stray read, so its size is not meaningful. V and J are TRBV7-9 and TRBJ2-3; D gene uncertain. This CDR3 is 14 amino acids long. Germline CDR1 reads SEHNR; CDR2 reads FQNEAQ (reference sequence). V was clipped by 5 bases and J by 7 bases, with 16 bases between them. CDR3 in amino acids: CASSDEGRFNTQYF. Written as DNA, the CDR3 is TGTGCCAGCAGCGACGAAGGCAGGTTTAATACGCAGTATTTT.

Ten or more counts support this clonotype. The library was designed around alpha chains, so this beta chain is a stray read whose abundance carries little weight. The gene calls are TRBV20-1 and TRBJ2-3; D remains ambiguous. The CDR3 is 14 residues long. Trimming removed 4 bases at V and 3 bases at J, with 14 bases between. Germline V lookup: CDR1 DFQATT, CDR2 SNEGSKA (reference sequence). The DNA for the CDR3 is TGCAGTGCTATCACCCTTCCCTTAACAGATACGCAGTATTTT. It is translated as CSAITLPLTDTQYF.

This clonotype came up many times. As an off-target read in a library built for alpha chains, this beta chain has a frequency of little significance. V usage is TRBV18 and J usage is TRBJ1-2; D uncertain. Germline V gene sequence: CDR1 KGHSH, CDR2 LQKENI. The CDR3 totals 17 residues. The V and J ends lost 3 bases and 0 bases respectively, with 17 bases between them. CDR3 in amino acids: CASSPSTDRRANYGYTF. The CDR3 nucleotides are TGTGCCAGCTCACCGTCGACGGACCGGAGGGCTAACTATGGCTACACCTTC.

This clonotype was counted ten times or more. This beta chain is off target for a library built for alpha chains, so its abundance means little. This sequence joins TRBV6-2 or TRBV6-3 and TRBJ1-1, with D possibly being TRBD1 (5 bases). CDR3 length: 16 residues. CDR1 is MNHEY and CDR2 is SVGEGT in the germline V gene. Trimming stripped 2 bases from V and 4 bases from J, with 17 bases between. The CDR3 region is CASSYANGGVFTEAFF. CDR3 DNA: TGTGCCAGCAGTTACGCCAATGGGGGGGTGTTCACTGAAGCTTTCTTT.

This clonotype showed up many times. This beta chain was picked up by a library intended for alpha chains and is off target, so its count carries little meaning. The rearrangement links TRBV3-1 to TRBJ2-5; D perhaps matches TRBD2 (6 bases). The germline V and J ends were trimmed by 3 bases and 0 bases, with 11 bases remaining between them. The CDR3 totals 15 residues. Germline assignment: CDR1 LGHDT and CDR2 YNNKEL (reference sequence). The CDR3 region is CASSQAGRHQETQYF. In DNA, the CDR3 is TGTGCCAGCAGCCAGGCGGGGCGCCACCAAGAGACCCAGTACTTC.

This clonotype was recorded many times. Being off target in a library aimed at alpha chains, this beta chain has a size of little meaning. Written as DNA, the CDR3 is TGCAGTGCTCACCGACTAGCGGGATACAATGAGCAGTTCTTC. This translates into CSAHRLAGYNEQFF. This chain joins TRBV20-1 and TRBJ2-1; TRBD2 aligns across 11 bases. Germline values: CDR1 DFQATT, CDR2 SNEGSKA (reference sequence). V lost 5 bases and J lost 4; bases outside the gene matches: 4. This CDR3 has 14 residues.

Ten or more counts support this clonotype. A library made for alpha chains picked up this beta chain off target, so its size means little. The V gene is TRBV9, the J gene TRBJ2-7; 8 bases align to TRBD2. This CDR3 has 15 amino acids. The germline V gene encodes CDR1 SGDLS and CDR2 YYNGEE. The ends lost 0 bases at V and 3 bases at J; junction bases unmatched: 5. The CDR3 nucleotides read TGTGCCAGCAGCGTAGAGGCGGGAGGAAGCTACGAGCAGTACTTC. It encodes CASSVEAGGSYEQYF. Full variable domain (outside the CDR3, taken from reference TRBV9 and TRBJ2-7): DSGVTQTPKHLITATGQRVTLRCSPRSGDLSVYWYQQSLDQGLQFLIQYYNGEERAKGNILERFSAQQFPDLHSELNLSSLELGDSALYFCASSVEAGGSYEQYFGPGTRLTVT.

This clonotype was picked up many times. This beta chain lies outside the target of a library built for alpha chains; its clone size means little. The gene calls are TRBV19 and TRBJ1-5; D not certain. The CDR3 spans 13 residues. Trimming took off 8 bases at V and 5 bases at J, with 13 bases between the two ends. CDR1 is LNHDA, CDR2 SQIVND, per germline (reference sequence). This CDR3 reads CASEGFGYQPQHF. The CDR3 bases are TGTGCCAGTGAAGGGTTTGGGTATCAGCCCCAGCATTTT.

This clonotype is labeled medium-sized (0.01 to 0.1%). This beta chain was picked up by a library intended for alpha chains and is off target, so its count carries little meaning. As DNA, the CDR3 is TGTGCCAGCAGCTATTCAGGCGGGGGCGACTATGGCTACACCTTC. Translating it yields CASSYSGGGDYGYTF. The chain combines TRBV27 with TRBJ1-2; TRBD1 is a possible D gene (6 bases). V lost 6 bases and J 3 bases, leaving 17 bases between the germline ends. Germline CDR1 MNHEY, CDR2 SMNVEV (reference sequence). This CDR3 spans 15 amino acids.

This clonotype was recorded many times. This beta chain is off target for a library built for alpha chains, so its abundance means little. The CDR3 coding sequence is TGTGCCAGCAGTTACTCTCCAGACAATCAGCCCCAGCATTTT. Protein: CASSYSPDNQPQHF. V gene TRBV6-5 combines with J gene TRBJ1-5; D gene ambiguous. The CDR3 spans 14 residues. The V end lost 0 bases, the J end lost 3 bases, and 6 bases lay between the germline ends. Germline V gives CDR1 MNHEY, CDR2 SVGAGI.

This clonotype was detected ten times or more. This beta chain turned up in a library designed for alpha chains; as an off-target read, its abundance says little. This chain links TRBV3-1 with TRBJ2-1, with D unclear. Trimming took off 4 bases at V and 4 bases at J, with 17 bases between the two ends. The germline V gene encodes CDR1 LGHDT and CDR2 YNNKEL (reference sequence). The CDR3 extends over 16 amino acids. CDR3 DNA: TGTGCCAGCAGCCTTTCGAGCTCCCTCCTATACAATGAGCAGTTCTTC. This codes for CASSLSSSLLYNEQFF.

As concerns this clonotype: This beta chain turned up in a library designed for alpha chains; as an off-target read, its abundance says little. The chain links TRBV20-1 to TRBJ2-1, with 10 bases matching TRBD2. The V gene end was trimmed by 5 bases and the J gene end by 7 bases; junction bases not matched to a gene: 8. The CDR3 totals 14 residues. CDR1 and CDR2 (germline): DFQATT, SNEGSKA (reference sequence). In DNA, the CDR3 is TGCAGTGCTGGTCCACTAGCGGGAAATAATGAGCAGTTCTTC. Translating it yields CSAGPLAGNNEQFF.

This clonotype has at least ten counts. This beta chain slipped into a library made for alpha chains as a stray read, so its size is not meaningful. The chain couples TRBV10-3 to TRBJ2-6, with TRBD2 matching over 8 bases. Germline loops: CDR1 ENHRY, CDR2 SYGVKD. The V and J ends lost 10 bases and 0 bases, in that order; junction bases with no gene match: 11. CDR3 length equals 17 residues. In DNA, the CDR3 is TGTGCCACCCGCGGGGGGTCCGCTTCCTCTGGGGCCAACGTCCTGACTTTC. The encoded protein is CATRGGSASSGANVLTF.

This clonotype came up many times. Since the library was made to target alpha chains, this beta chain is a stray read and its abundance is not meaningful. The CDR3 nucleotides are TGTGCCAGCAGCGCCGCAAGGGTCCAAGAGACCCAGTACTTC. Its translation is CASSAARVQETQYF. V and J are TRBV12-3 or TRBV12-4 and TRBJ2-5; no reliable D call. This CDR3 comprises 14 residues. Trimming removed 6 bases from V and 1 base from J, with 12 bases in between.

This clonotype has at least ten counts. Since the library was made to target alpha chains, this beta chain is a stray read and its abundance is not meaningful. This chain joins TRBV5-1 and TRBJ2-1, with D perhaps given as TRBD1 or TRBD2 (5 bases each). Germline V lookup: CDR1 SGHRS, CDR2 YFSETQ. There are 16 residues in the CDR3. The V and J ends lost 0 bases and 1 base respectively, with 11 bases between them. This CDR3 is CASSLVPGQSYNEQFF. The CDR3 DNA follows: TGCGCCAGCAGCTTGGTTCCGGGGCAATCCTACAATGAGCAGTTCTTC.

At least ten counts were recorded for this clonotype. This beta chain represents an off-target read in a library built for alpha chains; its size is of limited meaning. This rearrangement joins TRBV5-6 to TRBJ2-7, with D perhaps assigned TRBD1 or TRBD2 (5 bases each). Germline V gene sequence: CDR1 SGHDT, CDR2 YYEEEE. V shed 4 bases and J shed 6 bases, with 32 bases lying between them. This CDR3 spans 19 amino acids. The CDR3 protein is CASSPRPGTEDPTLSEQYF. DNA for the CDR3: TGTGCCAGCAGCCCCCGCCCCGGGACCGAGGATCCAACTCTCAGCGAGCAGTACTTC. Full variable domain (remainder filled in from reference TRBV5-6 and TRBJ2-7): DAGVTQSPTHLIKTRGQQVTLRCSPKSGHDTVSWYQQALGQGPQFIFQYYEEEERQRGNFPDRFSGHQFPNYSSELNVNALLLGDSALYLCASSPRPGTEDPTLSEQYFGPGTRLTVT.

Ten or more counts support this clonotype. A library made for alpha chains picked up this beta chain off target, so its size means little. The V call is TRBV10-1, the J call TRBJ2-3; TRBD1 agrees at 9 bases. CDR3 length: 16 residues. After removal of 3 bases from V and 6 bases from J, the junction contained 10 bases not matched to a gene. Germline V gene lookup returns CDR1 WNHNN and CDR2 SYGVQD (reference sequence). The CDR3 DNA sequence: TGCGCCAGCAGTGACGGACAGGGGCCAGGGTCTGATACGCAGTATTTT. Protein: CASSDGQGPGSDTQYF.

This clonotype was observed at least ten times. For a library built for alpha chains, this beta chain is a stray read; little rests on its size. This sequence joins TRBV15 and TRBJ1-2, with TRBD1 identical over 7 bases. CDR3 length: 16 amino acids. Unmatched junction bases numbered 8, after V lost 3 bases and J lost 1 base. Per the germline V gene, CDR1 is LNHNV and CDR2 is YYDKDF (reference sequence). DNA for the CDR3: TGTGCCACCAGCAGTCAGAACAGGGGAATTAACTATGGCTACACCTTC. As protein: CATSSQNRGINYGYTF.